One T cell receptor beta chain is described in this entry. Its antigen is unidentified. This entry is derived from a study of cytomegalovirus exposure and HLA in healthy donors. Study-wide points: Per a prior analysis, the majority of TCR beta V segments were productive roughly 90% or roughly 30% of the time. Later work associated more than 15,000 TCR beta sequences with HLA alleles at 0.05 false discovery rate.

In the PCR, 60 Vbeta and 13 Jbeta primers were used. Libraries were prepared by immunoSEQ multiplex PCR; TCRdb keeps only in-frame clonotypes and omits some of them. The repertoire includes around 170,000 clones, around 80% of them detected once, and about 1.6% sits in the top ten. The CDR3 sequence is 15 residues long. Germline V gene data show CDR1 as MDHEN and CDR2 as SYDVKM. After removal of 2 bases from V and 1 base from J, the junction contained 3 bases not matched to a gene. The origin of this receptor is a man aged 40-55 years in good health and CMV-seronegative. The chain is built from TRBV28 and TRBJ2-7; 9 bases map to TRBD2. The specimen sequenced was PBMCs. Written as DNA, the CDR3 is TGTGCCAGCAGTTTACAGACTAGCGGTTCCTACGAGCAGTACTTC. Translated: CASSLQTSGSYEQYF. Together with reference TRBV28 and TRBJ2-7, the CDR3 gives the full variable domain: DVKVTQSSRYLVKRTGEKVFLECVQDMDHENMFWYRQDPGLGLRLIYFSYDVKMKEKGDIPEGYSVSREKKERFSLILESASTNQTSMYLCASSLQTSGSYEQYFGPGTRLTVT.